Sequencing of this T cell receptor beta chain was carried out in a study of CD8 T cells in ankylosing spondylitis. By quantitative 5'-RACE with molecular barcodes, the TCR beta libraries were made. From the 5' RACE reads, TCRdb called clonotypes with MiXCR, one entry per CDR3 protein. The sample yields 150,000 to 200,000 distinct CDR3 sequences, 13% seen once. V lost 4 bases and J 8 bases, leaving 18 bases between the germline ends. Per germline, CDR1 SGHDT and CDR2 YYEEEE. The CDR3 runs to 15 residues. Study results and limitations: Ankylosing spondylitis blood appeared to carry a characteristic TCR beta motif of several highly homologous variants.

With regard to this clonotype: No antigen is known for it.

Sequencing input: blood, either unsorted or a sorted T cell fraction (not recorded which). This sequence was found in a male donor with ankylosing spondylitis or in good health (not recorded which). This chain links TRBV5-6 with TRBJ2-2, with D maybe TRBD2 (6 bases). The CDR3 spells CASSLRDSLGGELFF. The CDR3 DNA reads TGTGCCAGCAGCCTCCGGGACTCCTTGGGAGGGGAGCTGTTTTTT.